This section outlines one T cell receptor beta chain sequence together with its context. Germline CDR1 reads SGHTS; CDR2 reads YDEGEE. CDR3 length equals 16 residues. The V gene end was trimmed by 0 bases and the J gene end by 1 base; junction bases not matched to a gene: 1. This sample stems from a study of blood T cell repertoires in COVID-19. On the study more broadly: There were acute and convalescent COVID-19 samples, and they came from the United States, Italy and Spain. T cells, B-cell-depleted T cells, or PBMCs provided the cDNA or gDNA that served as material.

The authors' processing: Cell counts per sample came from amplifying reference gene primers. Profiled with immunoSEQ multiplex PCR; TCRdb holds only in-frame clones, not every one. V and J calls and clone size are copied from that table; D and trimming were computed from the DNA. Seen here are more than 150,000 clones, under 85% observed once, and the top ten hold about 6%. The rearrangement uses TRBV5-8 and TRBJ2-5, with 12 bases aligning to TRBD2. The sequence was collected from a woman in her thirties or forties with acute or convalescent COVID-19. The sequencing sample was made of peripheral blood. The CDR3 DNA sequence: TGTGCCAGCAGCTTGGGACTAGCGGGAGCCCAAGAGACCCAGTACTTC. Its translation is CASSLGLAGAQETQYF.